These T cell receptor beta chains were read from a single sample in a study of blood T cell repertoires in COVID-19. Repertoires were generated with immunoSEQ multiplex PCR, while TCRdb's copy carries only in-frame clones and drops some. The repertoire holds about 51,000 clones, around four fifths seen once, with 13% to 15% in the top ten. Specimen: peripheral blood. These receptors were collected from a human donor with acute or convalescent COVID-19. The donor label of this sample is uncertain. The CDR3 runs from the conserved cysteine through the conserved F or W. A D gene is named only where the DNA matches it firmly. Where a row states a size, it is once, few, many or the class of an expanded clone; other rows omit it.

D	V	J	size	CDR3	DNA
NA	TRBV28	TRBJ1-2	NA	CASSLPGVGYTF	TGTGCCAGCTCCCTCCCAGGGGTCGGCTACACCTTC
NA	TRBV10-3	TRBJ2-3	NA	CAISGDGGTQYF	TGTGCCATCAGTGGGGACGGGGGTACGCAGTATTTT
NA	TRBV4-3	TRBJ1-2	NA	CASSQDPYSGYTF	TGCGCCAGCAGCCAAGACCCATACTCTGGCTACACCTTC
TRBD2	TRBV11-2	TRBJ2-1	NA	CASRPSGASYNEQFF	TGTGCCAGCAGGCCTAGCGGGGCCTCCTACAATGAGCAGTTCTTC
NA	TRBV7-9	TRBJ1-1	NA	CASSSNRSSFRNTEAFF	TGTGCCAGCAGCTCCAATCGAAGCTCGTTTAGGAACACTGAAGCTTTCTTT
NA	TRBV7-2	TRBJ1-2	NA	CASSLHYGYTF	TGTGCCAGCAGCCTTCACTATGGCTACACCTTC
NA	TRBV18	TRBJ1-1	NA	CASSPRGVGGTEAFF	TGTGCCAGCTCACCACGGGGAGTTGGTGGAACTGAAGCTTTCTTT
NA	TRBV30	TRBJ1-1	NA	CAWSVQLTNTEAFF	TGTGCCTGGAGTGTACAGCTAACGAACACTGAAGCTTTCTTT
TRBD1	TRBV7-2	TRBJ1-2	NA	CASSLRDRGTYGYTF	TGTGCCAGCAGCTTAAGGGACAGGGGAACCTATGGCTACACCTTC
TRBD1	TRBV7-6	TRBJ2-7	medium-sized	CASSLETGKRYEQYF	TGTGCCAGCAGCTTAGAGACAGGGAAGAGGTACGAGCAGTACTTC
NA	TRBV19	TRBJ1-5	NA	CASTQARVGNQPQHF	TGTGCCAGTACCCAAGCCAGGGTGGGCAATCAGCCCCAGCATTTT
NA	TRBV28	TRBJ1-5	NA	CASSESNQPQHF	TGTGCCAGCAGCGAGAGCAATCAGCCCCAGCATTTT
NA	TRBV7-9	TRBJ2-7	NA	CASSLGAGAPPEQYF	TGTGCCAGCAGCTTAGGCGCGGGGGCCCCCCCCGAGCAGTACTTC
NA	TRBV11-3	TRBJ1-3	NA	CASSRRGGTFSGNTIYF	TGTGCCAGCAGCCGCCGGGGGGGGACTTTCTCTGGAAACACCATATATTTT
TRBD1	TRBV28	TRBJ1-5	NA	CASSDRVNQPQHF	TGTGCCAGCAGTGACAGGGTAAATCAGCCCCAGCATTTT
TRBD1	TRBV28	TRBJ1-3	once	CASSLIPGQGQKKNSGNTIYF	TGTGCCAGCAGTTTAATCCCGGGACAGGGGCAGAAAAAGAACTCTGGAAACACCATATATTTT
TRBD1	TRBV6-5	TRBJ2-3	few	CASSPRTGADTQYF	TGTGCCAGCAGCCCCCGAACAGGGGCAGATACGCAGTATTTT
TRBD1	TRBV19	TRBJ1-5	NA	CASSKGGISNQPQHF	TGTGCCAGTAGTAAAGGGGGCATCAGCAATCAGCCCCAGCATTTT
TRBD2	TRBV7-2	TRBJ2-3	once	CASSPGVAGSTDTQYF	TGTGCCAGCAGCCCCGGGGTAGCGGGGAGCACAGATACGCAGTATTTT
TRBD2	TRBV7-6	TRBJ2-5	NA	CASSLVLAGGGETQYF	TGTGCCAGCAGCTTAGTACTAGCGGGGGGAGGAGAGACCCAGTACTTC
TRBD1	TRBV19	TRBJ1-1	NA	CASSQAKWTGASTEAFF	TGTGCCAGTAGTCAAGCAAAATGGACAGGGGCATCCACTGAAGCTTTCTTT
NA	TRBV28	TRBJ2-1	NA	CASRPLELDTYNEQFF	TGTGCCAGCAGACCGTTGGAACTAGACACCTACAATGAGCAGTTCTTC
NA	TRBV28	TRBJ1-1	NA	CASRTTGFHRDAFF	TGTGCCAGCAGGACAACAGGGTTTCACAGGGATGCTTTCTTT
TRBD1	TRBV28	TRBJ1-4	once	CASSPLTGANEKLFF	TGTGCCAGCAGCCCCTTAACAGGGGCTAATGAAAAACTGTTTTTT
NA	TRBV28	TRBJ2-7	NA	CASRLQGGTYEQYF	TGTGCCAGCAGATTGCAGGGGGGCACCTACGAGCAGTACTTC
TRBD1	TRBV7-3	TRBJ2-1	once	CASSSTGTGLEFF	TGTGCCAGCAGCTCTACCGGGACAGGGTTGGAGTTCTTC
TRBD2	TRBV6-5	TRBJ2-5	once	CAIRQTSGQETQYF	TGTGCCATCCGACAGACTAGCGGTCAAGAGACCCAGTACTTC
NA	TRBV12-5	TRBJ2-7	NA	CASGTPPEKGDSYEQYF	TGTGCTAGTGGTACCCCCCCTGAGAAGGGAGACTCCTACGAGCAGTACTTC
NA	TRBV6-1	TRBJ2-1	NA	CASSEVLVGTEQFF	TGTGCCAGCAGTGAAGTCCTCGTAGGGACAGAGCAGTTCTTC
NA	TRBV7-2	TRBJ2-2	NA	CASSLAPVRSNTGELFF	TGTGCCAGCAGCTTAGCACCAGTTCGATCGAACACCGGGGAGCTGTTTTTT
NA	TRBV5-6	TRBJ1-2	NA	CASSLDRVTYGYTF	TGTGCCAGCAGCTTGGACAGGGTGACCTATGGCTACACCTTC
TRBD1	TRBV10-1	TRBJ2-6	NA	CASSPGTGVLGANVLTF	TGCGCCAGCAGCCCCGGGACAGGGGTCTTGGGGGCCAACGTCCTGACTTTC
TRBD1	TRBV24-1	TRBJ2-3	NA	CATSRTGQGTDTQYF	TGTGCCACCAGTCGGACAGGGCAGGGAACAGATACGCAGTATTTT
NA	TRBV28	TRBJ1-5	NA	CASSLALEGQPQHF	TGTGCCAGCAGTTTGGCCCTAGAGGGCCAGCCCCAGCATTTT
NA	TRBV4-2	TRBJ2-7	NA	CASSQDYSSYEQYF	TGTGCCAGCAGCCAGGACTACAGCTCCTACGAGCAGTACTTC
NA	TRBV28	TRBJ1-5	few	CATQTPVGSYSNQPQHF	TGTGCCACCCAGACCCCTGTGGGCAGTTATAGCAATCAGCCCCAGCATTTT
NA	TRBV4-2	TRBJ2-3	NA	CASSQDLGADTQYF	TGTGCCAGCAGCCAAGATTTAGGGGCAGATACGCAGTATTTT